This T cell receptor (beta chain) was sequenced in a study of long-term antiretroviral therapy in people with HIV. General study points: Although diversity increased after ART, it remained lower than in transplant donor controls. Collection spanned 2004 to 2017; ART regimens may be less effective than current ones. Regardless of time point, clones expanded before ART dominated the repertoire. The study found narrower CDR3 length ranges in HIV repertoires than in controls.

As for this clone: The antigen remains undetermined.

The CDR3 consists of 13 residues. V trimming: 7 bases; J trimming: 5 bases; junction bases outside the gene matches: 6. Germline CDR1 reads LNHDA; CDR2 reads SQIVND (reference sequence). Running of the v3.0 immunoSEQ assay took place at survey level. This table comes from immunoSEQ multiplex PCR, and its TCRdb copy is limited to in-frame clones, with some not included. The sample has around 21,000 clones, more than 75% seen once. Sequenced material: unsorted PBMCs, taken 0.2 years before starting antiretroviral therapy. V and J are TRBV19 and TRBJ2-3, with 7 bases identical to TRBD2. The clonotype was recovered from a man younger than 35 with HIV. The CDR3 nucleotides are TGTGCCAGTAACGCGGGAGAGAGAGATACGCAGTATTTT. Its translation: CASNAGERDTQYF.